This TCR beta chain is drawn from a study of blood T cell repertoires in COVID-19. As for the study in general: PBMCs, B-cell-depleted T cells, or T cells were the source of the cDNA or gDNA that made up the material.

Germline V lookup: CDR1 MNHEY, CDR2 SVGAGI. Trimming cost V 8 bases and J 2 bases, with 10 bases left between them. The CDR3 spans 13 residues. Repertoires were generated with immunoSEQ multiplex PCR, while TCRdb's copy carries only in-frame clones and drops some. This table has some 42,000 clones, 88% appearing once. The genes are TRBV6-5 and TRBJ1-5; the D gene is possibly TRBD1 (5 bases). Sequenced material: peripheral blood. The receptor was derived from a human donor in a cohort sampled during active COVID-19. CDR3 region: CASRRGGNQPQHF. The CDR3 DNA sequence: TGTGCCAGCCGCCGGGGGGGCAATCAGCCCCAGCATTTT.